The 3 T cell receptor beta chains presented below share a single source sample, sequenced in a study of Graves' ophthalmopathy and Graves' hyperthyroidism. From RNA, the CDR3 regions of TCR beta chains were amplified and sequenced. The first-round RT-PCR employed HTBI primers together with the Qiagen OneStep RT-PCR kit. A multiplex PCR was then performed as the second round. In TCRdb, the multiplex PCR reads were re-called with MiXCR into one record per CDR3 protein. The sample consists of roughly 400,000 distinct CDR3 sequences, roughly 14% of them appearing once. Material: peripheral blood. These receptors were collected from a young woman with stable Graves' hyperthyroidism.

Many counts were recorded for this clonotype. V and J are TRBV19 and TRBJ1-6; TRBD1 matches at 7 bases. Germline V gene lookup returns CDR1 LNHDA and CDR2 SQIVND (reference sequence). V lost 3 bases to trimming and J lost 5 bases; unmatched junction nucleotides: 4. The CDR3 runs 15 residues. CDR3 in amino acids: CASSMTGRNNSPLHF. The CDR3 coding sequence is TGTGCCAGTAGTATGACAGGGCGGAATAATTCACCCCTCCACTTT.

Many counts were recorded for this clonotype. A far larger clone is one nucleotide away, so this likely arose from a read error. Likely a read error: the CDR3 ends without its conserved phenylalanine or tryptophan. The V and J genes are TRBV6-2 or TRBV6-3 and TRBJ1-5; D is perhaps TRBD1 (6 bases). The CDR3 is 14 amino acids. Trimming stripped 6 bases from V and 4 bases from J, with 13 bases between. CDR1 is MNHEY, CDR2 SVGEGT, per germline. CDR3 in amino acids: CASSLQGGNQPQHY. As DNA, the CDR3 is TGTGCCAGCAGCCTACAGGGTGGAAATCAGCCCCAGCATTAT.

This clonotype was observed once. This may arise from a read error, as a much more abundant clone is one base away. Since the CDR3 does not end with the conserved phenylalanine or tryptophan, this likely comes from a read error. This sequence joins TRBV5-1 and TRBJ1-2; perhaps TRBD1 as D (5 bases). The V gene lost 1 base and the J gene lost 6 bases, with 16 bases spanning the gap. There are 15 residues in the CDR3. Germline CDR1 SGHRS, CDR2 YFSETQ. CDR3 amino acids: CASSLILQGEDGYTY. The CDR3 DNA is TGCGCCAGCAGCTTGATATTGCAGGGAGAGGATGGCTACACCTAC.